These 14 T cell receptor beta chains were all obtained from the same sample, sequenced in a study of T cells in Graves' hyperthyroidism and ophthalmopathy. The TCR beta CDR3 regions underwent amplification using RNA transcripts as the source. The HTBI primer set drove a first-round RT-PCR of the TCR CDR3. TCRdb ran MiXCR on the multiplex PCR reads and lists one entry per CDR3 protein. The sample records some 600,000 distinct CDR3 sequences, roughly 14% being singletons. Sequences were obtained from blood. The receptors derive from a woman in her twenties or thirties with Graves' hyperthyroidism that later progressed to Graves' ophthalmopathy.

This chain connects TRBV9 to TRBJ1-3; D not resolved. V was pared by 3 bases and J by 0 bases, with 10 bases between. This CDR3 has 15 amino acids. Germline CDR1 reads SGDLS; CDR2 reads YYNGEE. The CDR3 protein is CASSETVSSGNTIYF. In DNA, the CDR3 is TGTGCCAGCAGCGAAACAGTGAGCTCTGGAAACACCATATATTTT.

This clonotype was detected ten times or more. CDR3 DNA: TGCGCCAGCAGCCCGGCGGGCTCCGGAGGGAATTCACCCCTCCACTTT. Its translation is CASSPAGSGGNSPLHF. V usage is TRBV5-1 and J usage is TRBJ1-6; D unclear. CDR1 and CDR2 from the germline V gene are SGHRS and YFSETQ. The CDR3 is 16 amino acids. Trimming pared 4 bases from V and 7 bases from J, leaving 18 bases between.

This clonotype has a handful of counts. DNA of the CDR3: TGCGCCAGCAGCTTGACGGCGGGAGGTTTTGGTGAGCAGTTCTTC. Amino acids: CASSLTAGGFGEQFF. V gene TRBV5-1 combines with J gene TRBJ2-1; 8 nucleotides match TRBD2. V shed 1 base and J 9 bases; nucleotides not matched to a gene: 9. Germline V gene sequence: CDR1 SGHRS, CDR2 YFSETQ. The CDR3 runs 15 residues.

In the case of this clonotype: Possible read error: a much larger clone is one base away. This rearrangement joins TRBV25-1 to TRBJ2-7; TRBD2 matches 8 bases. Looked up from germline, CDR1 is MGHDK and CDR2 is SYGVNS. The V and J ends lost 6 bases and 5 bases, in that order; junction bases with no gene match: 9. The CDR3 runs to 14 residues. The CDR3 region has the DNA TGTGCCAGCAGGAGGAGCGGGGGAACCCACGAGCAGTACTTC. Translated, it gives CASRRSGGTHEQYF.

This chain uses TRBV4-1 with TRBJ1-1; a weak D match, TRBD1 (6 bases). The germline V gene has CDR1 MGHRA and CDR2 YSYEKL. This CDR3 spans 13 amino acids. Trimming left V 3 bases short and J 8 bases short, with 13 bases between. Here the CDR3 reads CASSQLWGAEAFF. In DNA form, the CDR3 reads TGCGCCAGCAGCCAGCTTTGGGGGGCAGAAGCTTTCTTT.

This clonotype has just a few counts. This chain uses TRBV7-8 with TRBJ1-1; no firm D call. The germline V and J ends were trimmed by 1 base and 2 bases, with 14 bases remaining between them. The CDR3 runs to 16 residues. The germline V gene has CDR1 SGHVS and CDR2 FQNEAQ. The CDR3 DNA follows: TGTGCCAGCAGCTTAGGGTCCGGGAGGTTCAACACTGAAGCTTTCTTT. Amino acid sequence: CASSLGSGRFNTEAFF.

There are many counts of this clonotype. The V and J genes are TRBV5-1 and TRBJ2-1, with 7 bases that match TRBD2. Germline CDR1 reads SGHRS; CDR2 reads YFSETQ. V was clipped by 4 bases and J by 7 bases; unmatched bases: 14. The CDR3 has 16 amino acids. The CDR3 region has the DNA TGCGCCAGCAGCCCCGGCGGTCTAGCGGTTAAAAATGAGCAGTTCTTC. This codes for CASSPGGLAVKNEQFF.

The table lists this clonotype with many counts. The chain couples TRBV3-1 to TRBJ1-6, with unresolved D. The CDR3 extends over 14 amino acids. The germline CDR1 and CDR2 sequences are LGHDT and YNNKEL (reference sequence). V lost 0 bases and J 10 bases, leaving 10 bases between the germline ends. The CDR3 sequence is CASSQDDRESPLHF. CDR3 nucleotides: TGTGCCAGCAGCCAAGATGACCGGGAATCACCCCTCCACTTT.

This clonotype has a count of ten or more. The chain is built from TRBV2 and TRBJ2-5; D is ambiguous. The CDR3 runs 13 residues. V lost 3 bases and J 4 bases, leaving 9 bases between the germline ends. CDR1 is SNHLY and CDR2 is FYNNEI in the germline V gene. CDR3 loop: CASSDNSLETQYF. DNA of the CDR3: TGTGCCAGCAGTGATAATAGTCTAGAGACCCAGTACTTC.

This clonotype has more than one count but fewer than ten. V usage is TRBV4-2 and J usage is TRBJ1-1; D gene unclear. V lost 0 bases to trimming and J lost 1 base, with 12 bases between them. Germline CDR1 and CDR2: LGHNA and YNFKEQ. CDR3 size: 16 residues. The DNA of the CDR3 is TGTGCCAGCAGCCAAGAAAGTCAGCCCTCGAACACTGAAGCTTTCTTT. This codes for CASSQESQPSNTEAFF.

This clonotype was counted many times. The gene calls are TRBV2 and TRBJ2-7; D remains unclear. Between the trimmed V and J ends, which lost 3 bases and 0 bases, there was a span of 9 bases. CDR3 size: 14 residues. Germline CDR1 SNHLY, CDR2 FYNNEI. As DNA, the CDR3 is TGTGCCAGCAGTGACACGGTCAGCTCCTACGAGCAGTACTTC. Translation: CASSDTVSSYEQYF.

CDR3 in amino acids: CASSFGASNGYTF. The CDR3 DNA is TGTGCCAGCAGCTTTGGAGCTTCGAATGGCTACACCTTC. The chain couples TRBV7-9 to TRBJ1-2; D is undetermined. V gave up 3 bases and J gave up 6 bases, with 11 bases separating them. The V gene's germline CDR1 is SEHNR and CDR2 FQNEAQ (reference sequence). The CDR3 is 13 amino acids.

The chain uses TRBV11-3 and TRBJ2-1, with 11 nucleotides matching TRBD1. This CDR3 is built from 15 residues. Germline trimming cut 5 bases from V and 10 bases from J; bases unmatched to any gene: 10. Germline CDR1 SGHNT, CDR2 YENEEA. The CDR3 sequence is CASSTPGTGGGEQFF. CDR3 nucleotide sequence: TGTGCCAGCAGCACCCCCGGGACAGGGGGTGGGGAGCAGTTCTTC.

CDR3 in amino acids: CATSRAFTGQAKNIQYF. The CDR3 region has the DNA TGTGCCACCAGCAGAGCTTTTACCGGACAGGCCAAAAACATTCAGTACTTC. The V and J genes are TRBV15 and TRBJ2-4, with a tentative D call TRBD1 (6 bases). Deletions cut 1 base from V and 1 base from J, with 14 bases between. The CDR3 loop spans 17 amino acids. Germline V lookup: CDR1 LNHNV, CDR2 YYDKDF (reference sequence).